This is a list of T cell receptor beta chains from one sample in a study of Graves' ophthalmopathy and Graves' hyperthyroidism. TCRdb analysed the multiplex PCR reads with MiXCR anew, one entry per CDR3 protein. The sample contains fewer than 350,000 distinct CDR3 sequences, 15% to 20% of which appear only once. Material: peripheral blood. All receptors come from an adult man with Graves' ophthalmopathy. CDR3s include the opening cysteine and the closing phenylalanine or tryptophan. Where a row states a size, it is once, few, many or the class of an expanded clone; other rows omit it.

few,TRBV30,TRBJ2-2,CAWSGLTSGSLAGELFF
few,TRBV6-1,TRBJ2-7,CASSEAAAGGLEQYF
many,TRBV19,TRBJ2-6,CASLTTGGFSGANVLTF
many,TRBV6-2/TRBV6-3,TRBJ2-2,CASSYSIQSLDGELFF
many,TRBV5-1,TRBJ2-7,CASSLGGGISKQYF
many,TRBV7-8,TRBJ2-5,CTSSLLTSGSRETQYF
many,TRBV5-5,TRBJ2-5,CASSLPGETQYF
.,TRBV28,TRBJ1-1,CASSFIGGQAFF
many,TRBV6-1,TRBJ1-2,CASSKGYGYTF
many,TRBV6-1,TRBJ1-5,CASSKVGVNQPQHF
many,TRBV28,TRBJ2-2,CASSLVGPTGELFF
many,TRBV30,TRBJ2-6,CAWSASTSGSVGANVLTF
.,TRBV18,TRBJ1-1,CASSPPGQGWINTEAFF
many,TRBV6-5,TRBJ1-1,CASSYSMYRGMDTEAFF
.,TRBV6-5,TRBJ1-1,CASSNRFGAFF
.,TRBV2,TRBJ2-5,CASSSSRRGDSQETQYF
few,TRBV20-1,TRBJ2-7,CSASGGAYEQYF
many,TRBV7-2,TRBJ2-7,CASSLQTGTSAHEQYF